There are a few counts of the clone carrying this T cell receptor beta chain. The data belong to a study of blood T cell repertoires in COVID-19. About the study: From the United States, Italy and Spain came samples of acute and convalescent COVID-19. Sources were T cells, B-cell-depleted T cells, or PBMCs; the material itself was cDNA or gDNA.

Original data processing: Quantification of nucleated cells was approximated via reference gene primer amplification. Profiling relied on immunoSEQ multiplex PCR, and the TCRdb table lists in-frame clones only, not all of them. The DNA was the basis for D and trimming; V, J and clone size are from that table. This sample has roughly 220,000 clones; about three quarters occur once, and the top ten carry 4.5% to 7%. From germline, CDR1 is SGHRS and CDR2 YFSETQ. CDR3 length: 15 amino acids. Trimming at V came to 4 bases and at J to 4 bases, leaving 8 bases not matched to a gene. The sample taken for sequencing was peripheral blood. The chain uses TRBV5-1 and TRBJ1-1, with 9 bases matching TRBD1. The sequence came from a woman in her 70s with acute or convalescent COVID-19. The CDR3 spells CASSRQTTGGTEAFF. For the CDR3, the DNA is TGCGCCAGCAGCAGACAAACGACAGGGGGCACTGAAGCTTTCTTT. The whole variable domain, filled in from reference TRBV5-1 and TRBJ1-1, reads KAGVTQTPRYLIKTRGQQVTLSCSPISGHRSVSWYQQTPGQGLQFLFEYFSETQRNKGNFPGRFSGRQFSNSRSEMNVSTLELGDSALYLCASSRQTTGGTEAFFGQGTRLTVV.